This passage covers 20 T cell receptor beta chains from one sample sequenced in a study of shared clonotypes between healthy human individuals (dated by TCRdb to the early 2020s). Library preparation used the immunoSEQ multiplex PCR assay. The table was pulled from immuneACCESS by TCRdb, which kept in-frame rearrangements only. Such tables lose some clones; where checked, under half of the loss comes from unresolved V genes, and the rest has no known cause. Recorded for this sample are 1.4 million or so clones; roughly 98.5% of them occurred a single time. The ten largest clonotypes hold approximately 0.4% of the sample. The sample was naive CD4+ T cells sorted from blood. This specimen's cell subset or site label, per the study, means: CD45RA+ positively selected. The receptors derive from a man aged 25 to 45 in good health.

This chain's CDR3 is CAWSVVGGVEQFF. DNA of the CDR3: TGTGCCTGGAGTGTAGTAGGGGGCGTAGAGCAGTTCTTC. The chain has TRBV30 and TRBJ2-1, with 7 bases fitting TRBD1. Germline V gene lookup returns CDR1 GTSNPN and CDR2 SVGIG (reference sequence). The length of the CDR3 is 13 residues. The junction had 6 bases not matched to a gene; V was cut back by 0 bases and J by 10 bases.

The V and J genes are TRBV5-1 and TRBJ1-1; 8 nucleotides line up with TRBD1. The germline V gene encodes CDR1 SGHRS and CDR2 YFSETQ. V was clipped by 4 bases and J by 0 bases; unmatched bases: 8. The CDR3 sequence is 16 residues long. The CDR3 sequence: CASSPQGQAVNTEAFF. The CDR3 bases are TGCGCCAGCAGCCCGCAGGGACAGGCCGTGAACACTGAAGCTTTCTTT. Based on the CDR3 plus reference TRBV5-1 and TRBJ1-1, the full variable domain is KAGVTQTPRYLIKTRGQQVTLSCSPISGHRSVSWYQQTPGQGLQFLFEYFSETQRNKGNFPGRFSGRQFSNSRSEMNVSTLELGDSALYLCASSPQGQAVNTEAFFGQGTRLTVV.

The chain recombines TRBV27 with TRBJ1-5; D gene unclear. Trimming cost V 6 bases and J 8 bases, with 14 bases left between them. CDR3 length: 13 residues. Germline CDR1 MNHEY, CDR2 SMNVEV (reference sequence). The CDR3 loop reads CASRMRLSEPQHF. The CDR3 DNA reads TGTGCCAGCAGGATGAGGCTGAGTGAGCCCCAGCATTTT.

The CDR3 nucleotides are TGTGCCAGCAGCGGGACTAGCGGGAGTAACTACGAGCAGTACTTC. This codes for CASSGTSGSNYEQYF. The chain combines TRBV2 with TRBJ2-7, with 14 bases lining up with TRBD2. The CDR3 has 15 residues. Trimming took 6 bases from V and 3 from J; bases not matched to a gene: 4. Germline V gene lookup returns CDR1 SNHLY and CDR2 FYNNEI. Complete variable domain (other parts from reference TRBV2 and TRBJ2-7): EPEVTQTPSHQVTQMGQEVILRCVPISNHLYFYWYRQILGQKVEFLVSFYNNEISEKSEIFDDQFSVERPDGSNFTLKIRSTKLEDSAMYFCASSGTSGSNYEQYFGPGTRLTVT.

The V and J genes are TRBV7-9 and TRBJ1-2; D unclear. The CDR3 has 16 amino acids. V lost 4 bases to trimming and J lost 4 bases, with 19 bases between them. The germline V gene has CDR1 SEHNR and CDR2 FQNEAQ (reference sequence). The CDR3 reads CASSSGPPSGVYGYTF. The CDR3 region has the DNA TGTGCCAGCAGCTCCGGTCCCCCCAGCGGAGTCTATGGCTACACCTTC.

The chain recombines TRBV5-5 with TRBJ2-5, with D possibly called TRBD1 or TRBD2 (5 bases each). The length of the CDR3 is 16 residues. Trimming shortened V by 3 bases and J by 5 bases, and 20 bases separated the two germline ends. Per the germline V gene, CDR1 is SGHKS and CDR2 is YYEKEE (reference sequence). CDR3 coding DNA: TGTGCCAGCAGCTGGGGCGTTGGGGGAGCGTGGGAGACCCAGTACTTC. Translated: CASSWGVGGAWETQYF.

The rearrangement uses TRBV5-6 and TRBJ2-7; TRBD1 agrees at 7 bases. CDR3 length: 13 residues. Germline CDR1 SGHDT, CDR2 YYEEEE. Germline trimming cut 7 bases from V and 2 bases from J; bases unmatched to any gene: 6. The CDR3 coding sequence is TGTGCCAGCGAGAGACAGGGCACCTACGAGCAGTACTTC. Protein product: CASERQGTYEQYF.

CDR3 protein: CASRPPGPTKIQHF. The CDR3 DNA follows: TGTGCCAGCAGACCGCCGGGCCCCACTAAGATCCAGCATTTT. The chain has TRBV27 and TRBJ1-5; the D is unclear. The V and J ends lost 6 bases and 12 bases respectively, with 21 bases between them. Per the germline V gene, CDR1 is MNHEY and CDR2 is SMNVEV (reference sequence). CDR3 size: 14 residues.

The gene calls are TRBV7-3 and TRBJ2-2; D is undetermined. Germline assignment: CDR1 SGHTA and CDR2 FQGTGA. V was clipped by 3 bases and J by 2 bases, with 4 bases between them. The CDR3 spans 13 residues. DNA for the CDR3: TGTGCCAGCAGCTTCTCCAACACCGGGGAGCTGTTTTTT. Amino acid sequence: CASSFSNTGELFF. Together with reference TRBV7-3 and TRBJ2-2, the CDR3 gives the full variable domain: GAGVSQTPSNKVTEKGKYVELRCDPISGHTALYWYRQSLGQGPEFLIYFQGTGAADDSGLPNDRFFAVRPEGSVSTLKIQRTERGDSAVYLCASSFSNTGELFFGEGSRLTVL.

The chain employs TRBV6-5 and TRBJ1-1; no firm D call. CDR3 length: 13 residues. With 7 bases removed from V and 0 bases from J, the gap between germline ends came to 9 bases. Germline CDR1 and CDR2: MNHEY and SVGAGI. The CDR3 bases are TGTGCCAGCATCCCACGGATGAACACTGAAGCTTTCTTT. Translation: CASIPRMNTEAFF.

On this clone itself: Other DNA sequences in this sample translate to the same CDR3. J is TRBJ2-6 and V is TRBV5-1; D could derive from TRBD1 or TRBD2 (6 bases each). The germline V and J ends were trimmed by 0 bases and 4 bases, with 8 bases remaining between them. The V gene's germline CDR1 is SGHRS and CDR2 YFSETQ. The CDR3 totals 15 residues. The CDR3 loop is CASSLAGAGANVLTF. The CDR3 DNA reads as TGCGCCAGCAGCTTGGCGGGGGCCGGGGCCAACGTCCTGACTTTC.

The V and J genes are TRBV18 and TRBJ1-1, with D possibly TRBD1 on 6 matching bases. The length of the CDR3 is 14 residues. Germline loops: CDR1 KGHSH, CDR2 LQKENI. The V end lost 3 bases, the J end lost 8 bases, and 16 bases lay between the germline ends. CDR3 protein: CASSPQQGLREAFF. For the CDR3, the DNA is TGTGCCAGCTCACCCCAACAGGGTCTAAGGGAAGCTTTCTTT.

This chain links TRBV18 with TRBJ1-5; no reliable D call. Trimming pared 0 bases from V and 2 bases from J, leaving 8 bases between. CDR1 is KGHSH and CDR2 is LQKENI in the germline V gene. CDR3 length: 15 residues. CDR3 in amino acids: CASSPPISGNQPQHF. CDR3 in DNA: TGTGCCAGCTCACCACCGATTTCAGGCAATCAGCCCCAGCATTTT.

This clone was recorded once. This sequence joins TRBV4-3 and TRBJ2-1; D is ambiguous. The CDR3 contains 14 residues. Germline V CDR1 and CDR2: LGHNA, YSLEER. Trimming cost V 0 bases and J 7 bases, with 10 bases left between them. CDR3 bases: TGCGCCAGCAGCCAAGACAACTTAGGGAATGAGCAGTTCTTC. This sequence encodes CASSQDNLGNEQFF.

The rearrangement links TRBV21-1 to TRBJ1-1; the D call of TRBD1 is as the table states it, not checked on the DNA. TRBV21-1 is annotated as a pseudogene. The CDR3 spans 18 residues. The CDR3 region is CASSGGRDRASADTEAFF. CDR3 nucleotide sequence: TGTGCCAGCAGCGGAGGGAGGGACAGGGCTTCTGCGGACACTGAAGCTTTCTTT.

V gene TRBV5-6 combines with J gene TRBJ2-2; 8 nucleotides match TRBD1. Germline values: CDR1 SGHDT, CDR2 YYEEEE. The CDR3 has 15 amino acids. V lost 1 base and J lost 8; bases outside the gene matches: 7. The CDR3 region has the DNA TGTGCCAGCAGCTTGTACAGGGGGATGCTTGGGGAGCTGTTTTTT. This encodes CASSLYRGMLGELFF.

The chain has TRBV18 and TRBJ2-1; the match to TRBD2 covers 9 bases. V lost 2 bases and J lost 6; bases outside the gene matches: 2. Germline-derived CDR1 and CDR2 are KGHSH and LQKENI. The length of the CDR3 is 14 residues. CDR3 protein: CASSPASGINEQFF. The CDR3 nucleotides are TGTGCCAGCTCACCAGCTAGCGGGATCAATGAGCAGTTCTTC.

The V call is TRBV7-9, the J call TRBJ2-3; 11 bases fit TRBD2. Germline CDR1 reads SEHNR; CDR2 reads FQNEAQ (reference sequence). With V trimmed by 4 bases and J by 5 bases, 8 bases remained unmatched. The CDR3 extends over 16 amino acids. The CDR3 loop is CASSSGTSGSGDTQYF. In nucleotides, the CDR3 is TGTGCCAGCAGCTCAGGCACTAGCGGGAGTGGAGATACGCAGTATTTT.

The V gene is TRBV5-1, the J gene TRBJ1-1; maybe TRBD1 (5 bases). The CDR3 consists of 15 residues. The germline V gene has CDR1 SGHRS and CDR2 YFSETQ. The ends were cut back, 2 bases at V and 1 base at J, with 12 bases in the middle. CDR3 amino acids: CASSFVGVANTEAFF. DNA for the CDR3: TGCGCCAGCAGCTTCGTAGGGGTGGCGAACACTGAAGCTTTCTTT.

The chain joins TRBV7-2 to TRBJ1-4; D not certain. CDR3 length: 15 residues. Per the germline V gene, CDR1 is SGHTA and CDR2 is FQGNSA. V was pared by 2 bases and J by 8 bases, with 15 bases between. The CDR3 here is CASSLSGSGREKLFF. The CDR3 DNA reads TGTGCCAGCAGCTTATCCGGTTCCGGCAGGGAAAAACTGTTTTTT.